This TCR beta chain emerged from a study of cytomegalovirus exposure and HLA in healthy donors. PCR was performed using 60 Vbeta and 13 Jbeta primers. Here immunoSEQ multiplex PCR was the method, and the copy in TCRdb shows in-frame clones only, minus some. The data hold over 150,000 clones, with roughly 82% observed a single time. Study results and limitations: As a later analysis revealed, most CMV-associated TCR beta chains appeared HLA-restricted.

On this clone itself: Antigen specificity is unknown.

Germline CDR1 is LNHDA and CDR2 is SQIVND (reference sequence). V gave up 7 bases and J gave up 1 base, with 7 bases separating them. The CDR3 is made up of 12 amino acids. The sequencing input was PBMCs. The rearrangement joins TRBV19 to TRBJ1-2; D gene ambiguous. The origin of this receptor is a girl aged 5 to 17 in good health and CMV-seropositive. The CDR3 sequence is CASKHSNYGYTF. DNA for the CDR3: TGTGCCAGTAAGCACAGTAACTATGGCTACACCTTC.